Listed below are T cell receptor beta chains from one sample, sequenced in a study of cytomegalovirus exposure and HLA in healthy donors. Profiled with immunoSEQ multiplex PCR; TCRdb holds only in-frame clones, not every one. Its clone listing holds 50,000 to 60,000 clones. What was sequenced was PBMCs. These receptors were obtained from a male donor in good health and CMV-seronegative. Each CDR3 is given with its conserved first and last residue. The D gene is left open where the match is weak.

CDR3aa | CDR3nt | j_gene | v_gene | d_gene
CASSLPLGDWRTDKQYF | TGTGCCAGCAGTCTGCCACTAGGGGACTGGCGCACAGATAAGCAGTATTTT | TRBJ2-3 | TRBV28 | -
CASSLGGQVNTEAFF | TGTGCCAGCAGCTTAGGTGGACAGGTGAACACTGAAGCTTTCTTT | TRBJ1-1 | TRBV28 | TRBD1
CASSLRQGGSTEAFF | TGTGCCAGCAGCCTCCGACAGGGTGGAAGCACTGAAGCTTTCTTT | TRBJ1-1 | TRBV7-2 | TRBD1
CSVEEESSGRPAGEQYF | TGCAGCGTTGAAGAGGAGTCTAGCGGGAGGCCGGCGGGCGAGCAGTACTTC | TRBJ2-7 | TRBV29-1 | TRBD2
CASQPISQAYEQYF | TGTGCCAGTCAACCTATATCCCAGGCCTACGAGCAGTACTTC | TRBJ2-7 | TRBV28 | -
CASTPGASEDNEQFF | TGTGCCAGCACCCCCGGGGCTAGCGAGGACAATGAGCAGTTCTTC | TRBJ2-1 | TRBV9 | -
CASRRGTSGSGANVLTF | TGTGCCAGCAGGCGCGGGACTAGCGGCTCTGGGGCCAACGTCCTGACTTTC | TRBJ2-6 | TRBV7-2 | TRBD2
CASSLDLLSGNTIYF | TGTGCCAGCAGCTTAGACCTACTCTCTGGAAACACCATATATTTT | TRBJ1-3 | TRBV7-9 | -
CASRLRPTGANVLTF | TGTGCCAGCAGGTTGAGGCCTACTGGGGCCAACGTCCTGACTTTC | TRBJ2-6 | TRBV2 | -
CASSFRQGGDTQYF | TGCGCCAGCAGCTTTCGACAGGGTGGAGATACGCAGTATTTT | TRBJ2-3 | TRBV5-1 | TRBD1
CASSLLGASGNTIYF | TGCGCCAGCAGCTTGCTAGGGGCCTCTGGAAACACCATATATTTT | TRBJ1-3 | TRBV5-1 | -
CASKLAVAAYEQYF | TGTGCCAGTAAGTTGGCGGTAGCCGCCTACGAGCAGTACTTC | TRBJ2-7 | TRBV19 | -
CASSGQLTYNSPLHF | TGTGCCAGCTCGGGACAGCTTACCTATAATTCACCCCTCCACTTT | TRBJ1-6 | TRBV18 | TRBD1
CASSLGSDRGLGEQYF | TGTGCCAGCAGCTTAGGATCCGACAGGGGGCTTGGCGAGCAGTACTTC | TRBJ2-7 | TRBV11-2 | TRBD1
CASRPGTGGYEQYF | TGTGCCAGCAGACCCGGGACAGGGGGTTACGAGCAGTACTTC | TRBJ2-7 | TRBV6-1 | TRBD1
CASSTRTSGRETQYF | TGTGCCAGCAGCACCCGGACTAGCGGGCGCGAGACCCAGTACTTC | TRBJ2-5 | TRBV13 | TRBD2
CASGDSTADTQYF | TGTGCCAGCGGGGACAGTACCGCAGATACGCAGTATTTT | TRBJ2-3 | TRBV6-6 | TRBD1
CASSPILAGEYEQYF | TGTGCCAGCTCACCAATACTAGCGGGGGAGTACGAGCAGTACTTC | TRBJ2-7 | TRBV18 | TRBD2
CASSSLEETGNTIYF | TGTGCCAGCAGCTCATTGGAGGAAACTGGAAACACCATATATTTT | TRBJ1-3 | TRBV4-2 | -
CASSQVGGPDNEQFF | TGCGCCAGCAGCCAAGTGGGGGGGCCGGACAATGAGCAGTTCTTC | TRBJ2-1 | TRBV4-1 | -
CASSKGFGNTIYF | TGCGCCAGCAGTAAGGGGTTCGGAAACACCATATATTTT | TRBJ1-3 | TRBV23-1 | -
CSVMTGGAGSPLHF | TGCAGCGTTATGACAGGGGGAGCTGGGTCACCCCTACACTTT | TRBJ1-6 | TRBV29-1 | TRBD1
CASNQRGGKETQYF | TGTGCCAGCAACCAGCGGGGGGGGAAAGAGACCCAGTACTTC | TRBJ2-5 | TRBV2 | TRBD2
CASRPAPSNQPQHF | TGTGCCAGCAGACCAGCGCCTAGCAATCAGCCCCAGCATTTT | TRBJ1-5 | TRBV21-1 | -
CSVLRVAGGSTDTQYF | TGCAGCGTTCTACGGGTAGCGGGGGGTAGCACAGATACGCAGTATTTT | TRBJ2-3 | TRBV29-1 | TRBD2
CAGSETGGNYGYTF | TGTGCCGGCAGCGAGACAGGGGGTAACTATGGCTACACCTTC | TRBJ1-2 | TRBV9 | TRBD1
CASSSGTDSYEQYF | TGTGCCAGCAGTTCCGGGACAGACTCCTACGAGCAGTACTTC | TRBJ2-7 | TRBV28 | TRBD1
CASSRQGETTEAFF | TGTGCCAGCTCTCGACAGGGGGAGACCACTGAAGCTTTCTTT | TRBJ1-1 | TRBV18 | TRBD1
CASRQGGSTEAFF | TGTGCCAGCAGGCAGGGGGGTTCGACTGAAGCTTTCTTT | TRBJ1-1 | TRBV28 | TRBD1
CASRTGGGRTGELFF | TGTGCCAGCAGGACCGGAGGAGGGCGGACCGGGGAGCTGTTTTTT | TRBJ2-2 | TRBV7-9 | -
CASSFGQLAKNIQYF | TGTGCCAGCAGTTTCGGACAGCTAGCCAAAAACATTCAGTACTTC | TRBJ2-4 | TRBV28 | -
CASSILPTTTGGFQETQYF | TGTGCCAGTAGTATACTCCCAACTACGACGGGGGGATTCCAAGAGACCCAGTACTTC | TRBJ2-5 | TRBV19 | TRBD2
CASTSGDREGGWGEKLFF | TGTGCCAGCACCTCCGGGGACAGGGAAGGAGGTTGGGGGGAAAAACTGTTTTTT | TRBJ1-4 | TRBV28 | TRBD1
CASRLESGGSKVCQPQHF | TGTGCAAGTCGCTTAGAGTCCGGGGGGTCGAAGGTTTGTCAGCCCCAGCATTTT | TRBJ1-5 | TRBV12-2 | -
CASSSTSGNANTGELFF | TGTGCCAGCAGCTCAACTAGCGGGAACGCGAACACCGGGGAGCTGTTTTTT | TRBJ2-2 | TRBV7-2 | TRBD2
CASSLSSANPTDTQYF | TGTGCCAGCAGCCTTTCTAGCGCCAACCCCACAGATACGCAGTATTTT | TRBJ2-3 | TRBV11-1 | -
CASSDRGLGKNQYF | TGTGCCAGCAGTGACAGGGGTCTCGGGAAGAACCAGTACTTC | TRBJ2-5 | TRBV2 | -